The clone carrying this T cell receptor (beta chain) was detected a few times. What it binds is not known. V lost 6 bases and J 0 bases, leaving 11 bases between the germline ends. From germline, CDR1 is ENHRY and CDR2 SYGVKD. This CDR3 has 14 residues. The sample belongs to a study of T-cell reconstitution after alpha-beta-depleted transplantation in children. Study-level findings and limits: Some patients' high day-60 TCRbeta diversity was attributed to recipient cells surviving conditioning. Roughly two months post-transplant, alpha-beta T cells reportedly originated from several hundred graft clones that had expanded. Most T-cell counts and diversity one year after the transplant came from T cells that were newly produced.

Construction of the TCRbeta library involved unique molecular identifiers. TCRdb re-derived calls from the PCR reads in MiXCR, one entry per CDR3 protein. Here the sample spans around 270,000 distinct CDR3 sequences, around 7.1% being singletons. This receptor was identified in a female patient between 2 and 15 years old who had a stem cell transplant for Fanconi anemia, so the T cells may come from the graft donor. The sample consisted of peripheral blood, taken 360 days after TCRalphabeta/CD19-depleted stem cell transplant. The chain uses TRBV10-3 and TRBJ1-1, with D unresolved. The CDR3 protein is CAIRTGALNTEAFF. The CDR3 nucleotides are TGTGCCATCAGGACCGGAGCCCTGAACACTGAAGCTTTCTTT.